The 22 T cell receptor beta chains given below trace back to one sample, sequenced in a study of blood T cell repertoires in COVID-19. Assay used: immunoSEQ multiplex PCR; TCRdb lists only in-frame clones, some missing. The repertoire holds fewer than 250,000 clones, with about 86% as singletons. The specimen was peripheral blood. All receptors derive from a woman between 65 and 79 years old with acute or convalescent COVID-19.

CDR3 sequence reads: CAISLLKTGELFF. The CDR3 nucleotides are TGTGCCATCTCTCTATTAAAAACCGGGGAGCTGTTTTTT. The V gene is TRBV28, the J gene TRBJ2-2; no definite D call. The CDR3 contains 13 residues. CDR1 and CDR2 (germline): MDHEN, SYDVKM. The ends were cut back, 10 bases at V and 5 bases at J, with 14 bases in the middle.

The chain links TRBV11-2 to TRBJ1-2, with TRBD1 matching over 7 bases. Trimming took 1 base from V and 7 from J; bases not matched to a gene: 3. CDR1 is SGHAT, CDR2 FQNNGV, per germline. This CDR3 is built from 13 residues. This CDR3 reads CASSLGTGAGYTF. The CDR3 DNA reads as TGTGCCAGCAGCTTAGGAACAGGGGCTGGCTACACCTTC. The full variable domain, its missing parts supplied by reference TRBV11-2 and TRBJ1-2, is EAGVAQSPRYKIIEKRQSVAFWCNPISGHATLYWYQQILGQGPKLLIQFQNNGVVDDSQLPKDRFSAERLKGVDSTLKIQPAKLEDSAVYLCASSLGTGAGYTFGSGTRLTVV.

The chain employs TRBV12-5 and TRBJ1-6; the D gene is possibly TRBD1 (6 bases). The CDR3 is 15 residues long. Germline values: CDR1 LGHNT, CDR2 FRNRAP. Trimming shortened V by 7 bases and J by 7 bases, and 17 bases separated the two germline ends. The CDR3 region has the DNA TGTGCTAGTGCCATGGAGCAGGGGCGCAATTCACCCCTCCACTTT. Encoded protein: CASAMEQGRNSPLHF.

J is TRBJ2-7 and V is TRBV3-1 (or the pseudogene TRBV3-2), with D unclear. Germline V gene sequence: CDR1 LGHDT, CDR2 YNNKEL (reference sequence). Trimming removed 4 bases from V and 2 bases from J, with 12 bases in between. CDR3 size: 14 residues. The chain's CDR3 is CASSPRAGTYEQYF. CDR3 nucleotide sequence: TGTGCCAGCAGCCCCAGAGCAGGAACCTACGAGCAGTACTTC.

V usage is TRBV9 and J usage is TRBJ1-2, with 7 bases that match TRBD1. The CDR3 totals 14 residues. CDR1 and CDR2 (germline): SGDLS, YYNGEE. V was clipped by 2 bases and J by 5 bases; unmatched bases: 6. CDR3 sequence: CASSVTDRVYGYTF. The DNA for the CDR3 is TGTGCCAGCAGCGTCACTGACAGGGTATATGGCTACACCTTC.

This rearrangement joins TRBV12-3 or TRBV12-4 to TRBJ2-2; D is possibly TRBD1 (6 bases). V was cut by 2 bases and J by 6 bases, with 7 bases left in between. There are 13 residues in the CDR3. The CDR3 DNA is TGTGCCAGCAGTTTAACAGGGCCCGGGGAGCTGTTTTTT. Encoded protein: CASSLTGPGELFF.

This sequence joins TRBV29-1 and TRBJ1-5; 7 bases agree with TRBD1. The germline V gene encodes CDR1 SQVTM and CDR2 ANQGSEA. This CDR3 is built from 15 residues. The trim removed 6 bases at V and 3 bases at J, leaving 11 bases unmatched. The CDR3 DNA is TGCAGCGTATCACAGGGGTTAGGCAACAATCAGCCCCAGCATTTT. This translates into CSVSQGLGNNQPQHF.

This chain joins TRBV27 and TRBJ1-1; TRBD1 is a possible D gene (6 bases). CDR3 length equals 15 residues. CDR1 and CDR2 (germline): MNHEY, SMNVEV (reference sequence). The V end lost 4 bases, the J end lost 0 bases, and 12 bases lay between the germline ends. As DNA, the CDR3 is TGTGCCAGCAGTTCAAGACAGGCGGTGAACACTGAAGCTTTCTTT. This codes for CASSSRQAVNTEAFF.

J is TRBJ1-4 and V is TRBV19, with 7 bases that match TRBD1. Trimming removed 10 bases from V and 4 bases from J; junction bases left unmatched: 12. Germline values: CDR1 LNHDA, CDR2 SQIVND (reference sequence). The CDR3 runs 15 residues. The CDR3 bases are TGTGCCACCCGAAGGGGGCCAGGGGGTAATGAAAAACTGTTTTTT. It codes for CATRRGPGGNEKLFF.

The V and J genes are TRBV2 and TRBJ2-3; D is uncertain. From germline, CDR1 is SNHLY and CDR2 FYNNEI. V lost 8 bases and J 1 base, leaving 16 bases between the germline ends. The CDR3 runs 15 residues. As DNA, the CDR3 is TGTGCCAGCGCAATGGTCTCCGGAGGCACAGATACGCAGTATTTT. Translated: CASAMVSGGTDTQYF.

This clone turned up a few times. The V and J genes are TRBV27 and TRBJ2-2; 16 bases agree with TRBD2. The CDR3 has 20 residues. Germline CDR1 and CDR2: MNHEY and SMNVEV (reference sequence). The ends lost 4 bases at V and 1 base at J; junction bases unmatched: 9. CDR3 nucleotides: TGTGCCAGCAGTTGGATCCCGGGACTAGCGGGGGGGAAGAACACCGGGGAGCTGTTTTTT. Protein product: CASSWIPGLAGGKNTGELFF.

V usage is TRBV4-3 and J usage is TRBJ1-1; no definite D call. The V and J ends lost 1 base and 1 base respectively, with 4 bases between them. This CDR3 has 13 residues. Germline CDR1 LGHNA, CDR2 YSLEER. The CDR3 loop reads CASSQVANTEAFF. The CDR3 DNA is TGCGCCAGCAGCCAAGTAGCGAACACTGAAGCTTTCTTT.

The chain has TRBV12-3 or TRBV12-4 and TRBJ1-1; D is ambiguous. This CDR3 has 12 residues. Trimming took off 8 bases at V and 0 bases at J, with 7 bases between the two ends. Here the CDR3 DNA reads TGTGCCAGCCAGTTAATGAACACTGAAGCTTTCTTT. Amino acids: CASQLMNTEAFF.

This clone was found a few times. J is TRBJ2-3 and V is TRBV27; D possibly corresponds to TRBD2 (5 bases). Trimming removed 6 bases from V and 2 bases from J, with 12 bases in between. The V gene's germline CDR1 is MNHEY and CDR2 SMNVEV (reference sequence). The CDR3 is 14 amino acids. CDR3 sequence reads: CASRVSGFTDTQYF. The DNA of the CDR3 is TGTGCCAGCAGGGTGAGCGGATTCACAGATACGCAGTATTTT.

Of note for this clone: One junction end disagrees with the germline gene, perhaps due to a read error. This chain joins TRBV7-7 and TRBJ2-1; 12 nucleotides line up with TRBD2. CDR3 length equals 15 residues. Germline V gene sequence: CDR1 SSHAT, CDR2 FNYEAQ (reference sequence). In nucleotides, the CDR3 is TGTGCTAGCAGCTTAACTAGCGGGGGGCCCAATGAGCAGTTCTTC. It encodes CASSLTSGGPNEQFF.

The genes are TRBV19 and TRBJ2-5; D perhaps matches TRBD1 (5 bases). Trimming cost V 6 bases and J 4 bases, with 12 bases left between them. The germline CDR1 and CDR2 sequences are LNHDA and SQIVND (reference sequence). This CDR3 comprises 13 residues. CDR3 protein: CASRPRVGETQYF. The CDR3 nucleotides are TGTGCCAGTAGACCCAGGGTCGGAGAGACCCAGTACTTC.

The V gene is TRBV7-2, the J gene TRBJ2-6, with 7 bases identical to TRBD2. The CDR3 sequence is 17 residues long. The V and J ends lost 0 bases and 0 bases, in that order; junction bases with no gene match: 2. Per the germline V gene, CDR1 is SGHTA and CDR2 is FQGNSA. The CDR3 nucleotides read TGTGCCAGCAGCTTAGCGCGGGGGAACTCTGGGGCCAACGTCCTGACTTTC. Protein sequence: CASSLARGNSGANVLTF.

V is TRBV5-1 and J is TRBJ2-3; TRBD2 agrees at 8 bases. The CDR3 is 13 amino acids. Germline CDR1 is SGHRS and CDR2 is YFSETQ. The junction had 4 bases not matched to a gene; V was cut back by 4 bases and J by 6 bases. The CDR3 is CASSPGGADTQYF. DNA of the CDR3: TGCGCCAGCAGCCCGGGAGGGGCCGATACGCAGTATTTT.

V gene TRBV7-3 combines with J gene TRBJ2-1, with 7 positions matching TRBD1. Trimming cost V 2 bases and J 7 bases; bases outside gene matches: 5. CDR1 and CDR2 (germline): SGHTA, FQGTGA. The CDR3 is made up of 14 amino acids. In DNA form, the CDR3 reads TGTGCCAGCAGCTTAGGGGACAGTATAAATGAGCAGTTCTTC. Translation gives CASSLGDSINEQFF.

V and J are TRBV6-5 and TRBJ1-2; 7 bases fit TRBD1. The CDR3 is made up of 13 amino acids. J gave up 8 bases and V 5 bases, and 8 bases lay outside the gene matches. Germline lookup yields CDR1 MNHEY and CDR2 SVGAGI. CDR3 sequence reads: CASSPRGRGGYTF. The DNA of the CDR3 is TGTGCCAGCAGTCCAAGGGGGCGCGGAGGCTACACCTTC.

This chain uses TRBV7-2 with TRBJ1-4; tentative D call: TRBD1 (5 bases). The V and J ends lost 5 bases and 5 bases respectively, with 6 bases between them. This CDR3 is built from 12 residues. CDR1 and CDR2 from the germline V gene are SGHTA and FQGNSA. Written as DNA, the CDR3 is TGTGCCAGCAGCGGGGGGAATGAAAAACTGTTTTTT. This codes for CASSGGNEKLFF.

The V call is TRBV5-6, the J call TRBJ2-7; TRBD1 might be the D (6 bases). Trimming took off 0 bases at V and 2 bases at J, with 9 bases between the two ends. Germline CDR1 is SGHDT and CDR2 is YYEEEE. This CDR3 contains 14 residues. The CDR3 sequence: CASSLDGGTYEQYF. The CDR3 DNA reads as TGTGCCAGCAGCTTGGATGGGGGCACCTACGAGCAGTACTTC.